A single count supports the clone carrying this T cell receptor beta chain. What it binds is unknown. This sample is drawn from a study of OX40 agonist ivuxolimab in advanced cancers. Findings of the study overall: Researchers did not establish what antigens the expanded peripheral T cells target.

This CDR3 contains 12 residues. Germline loops: CDR1 LNHDA, CDR2 SQIVND (reference sequence). V was trimmed by 9 bases and J by 9 bases, leaving 15 bases between them. Assay: immunoSEQ multiplex PCR; the TCRdb copy retains only in-frame clones and omits some. The table records 30,000 to 40,000 clones, over 85% of them present only once. This receptor was obtained from an adult with an advanced solid tumor such as melanoma, head and neck, liver or kidney cancer. The chain carries TRBV19 and TRBJ1-5; the D is unclear. The sample was CD4+ or CD8+ T cells sorted from blood, taken in a trial of the OX40 agonist ivuxolimab. The CDR3 is CASRTGIWPQHF. The DNA for the CDR3 is TGTGCCAGCAGAACGGGAATCTGGCCCCAGCATTTT.